Listed below are T cell receptor beta chains from one sample, sequenced in a study of beta chain features in type 1 diabetes. Sequenced by immunoSEQ multiplex PCR; TCRdb stores in-frame clones only, minus some. The sample carries around 250,000 clones, approximately 15% recorded once. Input material: naive CD4+ T cells from blood. The receptors were sampled from a man aged 30-40 years with type 1 diabetes. The CDR3 runs from the conserved cysteine through the conserved F or W. D genes are given only for firm matches. Clone sizes are given selectively: once, few, many, or a class where the clone is expanded.

V gene	J gene	clone size	D gene	CDR3 DNA	CDR3 protein
TRBV4-1	TRBJ1-4	-	-	TGCGCCAGCAGCCAAGATGGAGGGGTCGGTGAAAAACTGTTTTTT	CASSQDGGVGEKLFF
TRBV18	TRBJ1-2	few	-	TGTGCCAGCTCACCCCCGGTGGGGGGGGCCTATGGCTACACCTTC	CASSPPVGGAYGYTF
TRBV2	TRBJ1-5	-	-	TGTGCCAGCAGTGAACAGGGCGGCCAGCCCCAGCATTTT	CASSEQGGQPQHF
TRBV11-2	TRBJ2-7	-	-	TGTGCCAGCAGCTGGGGCCGATACTACGAGCAGTACTTC	CASSWGRYYEQYF
TRBV5-1	TRBJ2-3	-	TRBD1	TGCGCCAGCAGCCCGGACAGGGCCACAGATACGCAGTATTTT	CASSPDRATDTQYF
TRBV11-2	TRBJ1-2	-	TRBD1	TGTGCCAGCAGTTCGTCAGGGGGGCATGGCTACACCTTC	CASSSSGGHGYTF
TRBV5-4	TRBJ1-2	-	-	TGTGCCAGCGCCAGGCAGGACTCCTATGGCTACACCTTC	CASARQDSYGYTF
TRBV18	TRBJ1-4	few	TRBD1	TGTGCCAGCTCACCAAGGACAGGGAATAATGAAAAACTGTTTTTT	CASSPRTGNNEKLFF
TRBV30	TRBJ2-5	-	-	TGTGCCTGGAGCGGAGGGGCGACGGGAGAGACCCAGTACTTC	CAWSGGATGETQYF
TRBV18	TRBJ2-7	-	-	TGTGCCAGCTCTCCGGGGGTCCACGAGCAGTACTTC	CASSPGVHEQYF
TRBV11-3	TRBJ2-3	once	-	TGTGCCAGCAGCTTAGGCGGGACAGACGGGTTAGATACGCAGTATTTT	CASSLGGTDGLDTQYF
TRBV10-3	TRBJ2-6	-	-	TGTGCCATCAGTGGGCCCGGGGGAACTGGGGCCAACGTCCTGACTTTC	CAISGPGGTGANVLTF
TRBV27	TRBJ2-5	-	-	TGTGCCAGCAGTGCGCGGGGAGCGACCCAGTACTTC	CASSARGATQYF
TRBV5-1	TRBJ2-3	-	-	TGCGCCAGCAGCTTGGCCGGGTCAGATACGCAGTATTTT	CASSLAGSDTQYF
TRBV6-5	TRBJ1-2	-	-	TGTGCCAGCAGTTACTCTTTGGGAGTTAGCTATGGCTACACCTTC	CASSYSLGVSYGYTF
TRBV11-2	TRBJ2-5	once	-	TGTGCCAGCAGCTTAAGGGGCGGGAAAGGGGAAGAGACCCAGTACTTC	CASSLRGGKGEETQYF
TRBV7-8	TRBJ1-1	-	-	TGTGCCAGCAGCTTACGTGCGCCGAACACTGAAGCTTTCTTT	CASSLRAPNTEAFF
TRBV19	TRBJ1-1	few	TRBD1	TGTGCCAGTATGCCCTGGGACAGACGGACTGAAGCTTTCTTT	CASMPWDRRTEAFF
TRBV27	TRBJ2-7	-	TRBD1	TGTGCCAGCAGGGGGGGACAGGAATACGAGCAGTACTTC	CASRGGQEYEQYF
TRBV5-1	TRBJ1-5	-	-	TGCGCCAGCAGGGGGGGGGCCAATCAGCCCCAGCATTTT	CASRGGANQPQHF
TRBV14	TRBJ2-7	few	-	TGTGCCAGCAGCCAAGATCTTCGGTTCTCCTACGAGCAGTACTTC	CASSQDLRFSYEQYF
TRBV7-9	TRBJ2-7	-	-	TGTGCCAGCAGCTCATCAGGGGTCTCCTACGAGCAGTACTTC	CASSSSGVSYEQYF
TRBV6-5	TRBJ1-2	once	TRBD1	TGTGCCAGCAGTCCCAGTGGACAGGGAGGCTATGGCTACACCTTC	CASSPSGQGGYGYTF